This is a list of T cell receptor beta chains from one sample in a study of blood T cell repertoires in COVID-19. Only in-frame clones appear in the TCRdb table, and some are missing; sequencing was by immunoSEQ multiplex PCR. The sample holds some 90,000 clones, less than 90% seen once. The material sequenced was peripheral blood. The source of these receptors is a human donor in a cohort sampled during active COVID-19. Both conserved end residues are part of each CDR3. A D gene is named only where the DNA matches it firmly. Rows may omit the clone size; those that give it use once, few, many or a size class.

J gene: TRBJ1-2; D gene: NA; V gene: TRBV9; clone size: NA; CDR3 length: 14; CDR3 DNA: TGTGCCAGCAGCGTAGACTTTTCCGTCTATGGCTACACCTTC; CDR3 protein: CASSVDFSVYGYTF
J gene: TRBJ1-5; D gene: NA; V gene: TRBV6-1; clone size: few; CDR3 length: 14; CDR3 DNA: TGTGCCAGCAGTGAGACACTGGGCAATCAGCCCCAGCATTTT; CDR3 protein: CASSETLGNQPQHF
J gene: TRBJ1-1; D gene: NA; V gene: TRBV25-1; clone size: NA; CDR3 length: 14; CDR3 DNA: TGTGCCAGCAGTGGGGACTTCCCGAACACTGAAGCTTTCTTT; CDR3 protein: CASSGDFPNTEAFF
J gene: TRBJ2-3; D gene: TRBD2; V gene: TRBV6-2/TRBV6-3; clone size: NA; CDR3 length: 15; CDR3 DNA: TGTGCCAGCAGTTACCGCGGTAGCGGGGCAGATACGCAGTATTTT; CDR3 protein: CASSYRGSGADTQYF
J gene: TRBJ1-4; D gene: TRBD1; V gene: TRBV19; clone size: NA; CDR3 length: 16; CDR3 DNA: TGTGCCAGTAGTTTCCCGGGACAGGGAACTAATGAAAAACTGTTTTTT; CDR3 protein: CASSFPGQGTNEKLFF
J gene: TRBJ2-7; D gene: TRBD2; V gene: TRBV5-4; clone size: few; CDR3 length: 15; CDR3 DNA: TGTGCCAGCAGCAACCGGACTAGCGGGAGCTCCGAGCAGTACTTC; CDR3 protein: CASSNRTSGSSEQYF
J gene: TRBJ1-1; D gene: NA; V gene: TRBV5-1; clone size: NA; CDR3 length: 14; CDR3 DNA: TGCGCCAGCAGCCATGGACAGCCGTCCGCTGAAGCTTTCTTT; CDR3 protein: CASSHGQPSAEAFF
J gene: TRBJ1-6; D gene: NA; V gene: TRBV7-9; clone size: NA; CDR3 length: 15; CDR3 DNA: TGTGCCAGCAGCTTAGAAGTCAGTAGTCGCGGGGCCCTCCACTTT; CDR3 protein: CASSLEVSSRGALHF
J gene: TRBJ1-2; D gene: NA; V gene: TRBV6-5; clone size: NA; CDR3 length: 15; CDR3 DNA: TGTGCCAGCACCGATCCCAGGACACAAGGCTATGGCTACACCTTC; CDR3 protein: CASTDPRTQGYGYTF
J gene: TRBJ1-5; D gene: NA; V gene: TRBV6-2/TRBV6-3; clone size: few; CDR3 length: 15; CDR3 DNA: TGTGCCAGCAGTTACTCGTCCAGGGTGGATCAGCCCCAGCATTTT; CDR3 protein: CASSYSSRVDQPQHF
J gene: TRBJ2-1; D gene: TRBD2; V gene: TRBV7-9; clone size: NA; CDR3 length: 17; CDR3 DNA: TGTGCCAGCAGCTTAGATAGGGCTAGCGGTGAACACAATGAGCAGTTCTTC; CDR3 protein: CASSLDRASGEHNEQFF
J gene: TRBJ2-6; D gene: TRBD1; V gene: TRBV5-1; clone size: few; CDR3 length: 15; CDR3 DNA: TGCGCCAGCAACGGGGACAGATCTGGGGCCAACGTCCTGACTTTC; CDR3 protein: CASNGDRSGANVLTF
J gene: TRBJ2-3; D gene: TRBD1; V gene: TRBV2; clone size: NA; CDR3 length: 17; CDR3 DNA: TGTGCCAGCAGTGCAGACACCCCGGGACAGGGTACAGATACGCAGTATTTT; CDR3 protein: CASSADTPGQGTDTQYF
J gene: TRBJ2-3; D gene: NA; V gene: TRBV5-1; clone size: NA; CDR3 length: 14; CDR3 DNA: TGCGCCAGCAGCTTGGATATTAGCACAGATACGCAGTATTTT; CDR3 protein: CASSLDISTDTQYF
J gene: TRBJ1-4; D gene: NA; V gene: TRBV9; clone size: NA; CDR3 length: 14; CDR3 DNA: TGTGCCAGCAGCACTACCGGGATCGGAGAAAAACTGTTTTTT; CDR3 protein: CASSTTGIGEKLFF
J gene: TRBJ1-5; D gene: TRBD1; V gene: TRBV19; clone size: few; CDR3 length: 14; CDR3 DNA: TGTGCCAGTAGTATTGGGGACAGCTCTCGGCCCCAGCATTTT; CDR3 protein: CASSIGDSSRPQHF
J gene: TRBJ2-3; D gene: TRBD2; V gene: TRBV18; clone size: NA; CDR3 length: 14; CDR3 DNA: TGTGCCAGCTCACCACTAGCGGGAGCAGATACGCAGTATTTT; CDR3 protein: CASSPLAGADTQYF
J gene: TRBJ2-7; D gene: TRBD2; V gene: TRBV25-1; clone size: NA; CDR3 length: 14; CDR3 DNA: TGTGCCAGCAGGGGACTAGCGGGAGTGGGTGAGCAGTACTTC; CDR3 protein: CASRGLAGVGEQYF
J gene: TRBJ2-7; D gene: NA; V gene: TRBV29-1; clone size: NA; CDR3 length: 14; CDR3 DNA: TGCAGCGCCCGGCCTCAAGTGGGGGGCTACGAGCAGTACTTC; CDR3 protein: CSARPQVGGYEQYF
J gene: TRBJ2-1; D gene: NA; V gene: TRBV5-1; clone size: NA; CDR3 length: 13; CDR3 DNA: TGCGCCAGCAGCCCGGAGCCCTCGGCTGAGCAGTTCTTC; CDR3 protein: CASSPEPSAEQFF
J gene: TRBJ2-7; D gene: TRBD2; V gene: TRBV3-1/TRBV3-2; clone size: NA; CDR3 length: 23; CDR3 DNA: TGTGCCAGCAGCCAAGGCAGGACCTATCTAGCGGGAGGGCCGGGGCCAAACTCCTACGAGCAGTACTTC; CDR3 protein: CASSQGRTYLAGGPGPNSYEQYF
J gene: TRBJ1-2; D gene: TRBD1; V gene: TRBV5-8; clone size: NA; CDR3 length: 13; CDR3 DNA: TGTGCCAGCAGCTCCGGACAGGGGACTGGCTACACCTTC; CDR3 protein: CASSSGQGTGYTF
J gene: TRBJ2-7; D gene: TRBD1; V gene: TRBV4-1; clone size: once; CDR3 length: 16; CDR3 DNA: TGCGCCAGCAGCCAAGGGCACGGGGACAGGTCCTACGAGCAGTACTTC; CDR3 protein: CASSQGHGDRSYEQYF
J gene: TRBJ1-2; D gene: TRBD1; V gene: TRBV7-9; clone size: NA; CDR3 length: 12; CDR3 DNA: TGTGCCAGCAGCTCCCACAGGGGTGGCTACACCTTC; CDR3 protein: CASSSHRGGYTF
J gene: TRBJ2-2; D gene: TRBD2; V gene: TRBV11-3; clone size: NA; CDR3 length: 16; CDR3 DNA: TGTGCCAGCAGCCCGGGGACTAGCGGGGAGCTCGGGGAGCTGTTTTTT; CDR3 protein: CASSPGTSGELGELFF
J gene: TRBJ2-2; D gene: NA; V gene: TRBV19; clone size: NA; CDR3 length: 15; CDR3 DNA: TGTGCCAGTAGTCCTCTAGGTTCGAACACCGGGGAGCTGTTTTTT; CDR3 protein: CASSPLGSNTGELFF
J gene: TRBJ1-2; D gene: NA; V gene: TRBV9; clone size: NA; CDR3 length: 15; CDR3 DNA: TGTGCCAGCAGCGTCGACCCTGGACAGAGGAGTGGCTACACCTTC; CDR3 protein: CASSVDPGQRSGYTF
J gene: TRBJ2-7; D gene: TRBD1; V gene: TRBV5-1; clone size: once; CDR3 length: 16; CDR3 DNA: TGCGCCAGCAGCTTGGATGGGACAGGGGACCCCTACGAGCAGTACTTC; CDR3 protein: CASSLDGTGDPYEQYF
J gene: TRBJ2-3; D gene: TRBD2; V gene: TRBV30; clone size: NA; CDR3 length: 14; CDR3 DNA: TGTGCCTGGAGCAGGACTAGCGCCGGGGATACGCAGTATTTT; CDR3 protein: CAWSRTSAGDTQYF
J gene: TRBJ2-1; D gene: TRBD2; V gene: TRBV27; clone size: NA; CDR3 length: 14; CDR3 DNA: TGTGCCACCGCCTTACTAGCGGGGGGGAATGAGCAGTTCTTC; CDR3 protein: CATALLAGGNEQFF
J gene: TRBJ2-5; D gene: NA; V gene: TRBV11-2; clone size: NA; CDR3 length: 15; CDR3 DNA: TGTGCCAGCACCTTAAGGGGGACAACCCAAGAGACCCAGTACTTC; CDR3 protein: CASTLRGTTQETQYF
J gene: TRBJ1-4; D gene: NA; V gene: TRBV4-2; clone size: NA; CDR3 length: 16; CDR3 DNA: TGTGCCAGCAGCCAAGGAAATACAGGAACTAATGAAAAACTGTTTTTT; CDR3 protein: CASSQGNTGTNEKLFF
J gene: TRBJ2-7; D gene: TRBD1; V gene: TRBV6-1; clone size: NA; CDR3 length: 14; CDR3 DNA: TGTGCCAGCAGTGAAAGGGGGCCCTCCTACGAGCAGTACTTC; CDR3 protein: CASSERGPSYEQYF
J gene: TRBJ2-2; D gene: TRBD2; V gene: TRBV11-3; clone size: NA; CDR3 length: 15; CDR3 DNA: TGTGCCAGCAGCTTGGGGGGGTCGAACACCGGGGAGCTGTTTTTT; CDR3 protein: CASSLGGSNTGELFF
J gene: TRBJ2-5; D gene: NA; V gene: TRBV5-1; clone size: few; CDR3 length: 14; CDR3 DNA: TGCGCCAGCAGCTTGCCTAGCGTCAGAGAGACCCAGTACTTC; CDR3 protein: CASSLPSVRETQYF
J gene: TRBJ2-5; D gene: TRBD2; V gene: TRBV11-3; clone size: once; CDR3 length: 17; CDR3 DNA: TGTGCCAGCAGCTCAGGTACTAGCGCTACGTACCAAGAGACCCAGTACTTC; CDR3 protein: CASSSGTSATYQETQYF
J gene: TRBJ2-1; D gene: NA; V gene: TRBV28; clone size: NA; CDR3 length: 11; CDR3 DNA: TGTGCCAGCAGTTTTCACTCAGAGCAGTTCTTC; CDR3 protein: CASSFHSEQFF
J gene: TRBJ2-2; D gene: NA; V gene: TRBV5-5; clone size: NA; CDR3 length: 16; CDR3 DNA: TGTGCCAGCAGCAGGGAGGTCGGCGCGAACACCGGGGAGCTGTTTTTT; CDR3 protein: CASSREVGANTGELFF
J gene: TRBJ2-3; D gene: NA; V gene: TRBV15; clone size: NA; CDR3 length: 14; CDR3 DNA: TGTGCCACCAGCAGAGTTTCTGGCACAGATACGCAGTATTTT; CDR3 protein: CATSRVSGTDTQYF
J gene: TRBJ2-2; D gene: NA; V gene: TRBV24-1; clone size: many; CDR3 length: 13; CDR3 DNA: TGTGCCACCTTTTCGGGGAACACCGGGGAGCTGTTTTTT; CDR3 protein: CATFSGNTGELFF
J gene: TRBJ2-7; D gene: NA; V gene: TRBV7-2; clone size: few; CDR3 length: 17; CDR3 DNA: TGTGCCAGCAGCTTAATCGGCGGGGGCAGGGGGCTCGACGAGCAGTACTTC; CDR3 protein: CASSLIGGGRGLDEQYF